What follows is one T cell receptor (beta chain) and its context. Its recognized antigen is unknown. No much larger clonotype is one base removed from it; base qualities were not supplied. This entry belongs to a study of human T cells and chemical hapten exposure (dated by TCRdb to about 2021). For context, the study as a whole: For sensitization, 2% DPC in acetone was applied to a roughly 2 cm by roughly 2 cm area of upper inner arm skin. Patients additionally received weekly therapeutic DPC doses to the scalp throughout the roughly 25-week study period. Patch testing on the upper back used Finn chambers containing 0.01% DPC, with scoring done after 6 days according to International Contact Dermatitis Research Group standards. Libraries were pooled for sequencing, and variation in per-sample TCR yields was attributed mainly to small differences in library volumes within the pool. Alopecia areata with under or over 50% scalp involvement, alopecia totalis and alopecia universalis were represented in the patient cohort, which was mostly female. Peripheral blood TCR repertoire changes were tracked in vivo in alopecia patients during primary and secondary sensitization to the hapten diphenylcyclopropenone (DPC). Twenty-nine alopecia patients gave blood for TCR sequencing at one to four time points (pre-sensitization, 2, 6 and 24 weeks). Blood samples were taken from patients before sensitization (week 0) and then at 2, 6 and about 24 weeks after DPC sensitization. Here is what the overall study found, with its caveats: The number of TCRs above 1 in 1000 frequency did not change with DPC sensitization; there was no evidence of global repertoire structure alterations. Significantly more large CDR3 similarity clusters were formed by expanded TCRs than by pre-sensitization or healthy control sets, consistent with antigen-driven responses. Patch test score was positively correlated with the number of PT1 expanded TCRs, with significance at thresholds 8, 16 and 32 but not at 4. Repeated subsampling changed both the strength of the expansion versus patch-test correlation and the threshold at which that correlation became significant. Because every patient had alopecia, a presumed autoimmune disease, the patients' immune response might differ from that of healthy individuals.

The library was made by RACE. Data came from a NextSeq 500. Library preparation attached unique molecular identifiers to individual cDNA molecules for quantitative, reproducible TCR counting. Both TCR alpha and TCR beta chains were sequenced from each blood RNA sample. The authors' analysis ran thus. A median of about 87,000 TCRs per sample was observed, with a range of about 20,000 to 750,000. The Decombinator software suite was used to annotate V, J and CDR3 in the TCR reads. Every sample was subsampled to the same number of TCRs (28,000) for the PS versus PT1 abundance plots. Expanded TCRs were defined as absent before sensitization and observed at least eight times at the 2-week time point. TCRdb took the public reads, trimmed them with fastp at Q25, ran MiXCR for clone calling and kept in-frame beta chains. A single entry per CDR3 protein holds the most common genes and DNA from its merged rows. The V and J calls reflect TCRdb's pipeline rather than the authors' work. This sample gives about 52,000 distinct CDR3 sequences in total; over 9.5% of them show up just once. Over 15% of the sample is held by the ten biggest clonotypes.

The time point label here, explained by the study, means: patch test 3, about 24 weeks after DPC sensitization. The treatment or condition label here, explained by the study, means: therapeutic diphenylcyclopropenone sensitization with weekly scalp DPC. Blood at each patch-test visit was drawn before the patch test was applied. Eligible patients were aged 18 to 70, diagnosed with alopecia, deemed suitable for DPC therapy, and excluded if pregnant. Unfractionated whole blood was collected in Tempus Blood RNA tubes, and total RNA was extracted from that blood. Specimen: whole blood, collected in connection with sensitization to the hapten diphenylcyclopropenone (DPC). The receptor's source is a woman in her 40s with alopecia areata. Some clones in this sample may be carry-over from other donors' samples.

The CDR3 reads CASSSVGYEQYF. The nucleotide sequence reads TGTGCCAGCAGTTCGGTCGGCTACGAGCAGTACTTC. The chain employs TRBV12-3 or TRBV12-4 and TRBJ2-7, with the D segment identity uncertain. V is cut by 4 bases and J by 3 bases, and the space between the germline ends is 7 bases. CDR3 length: 12 amino acids, cysteine to phenylalanine. Only the CDR3 region is kept as DNA, spanning 36 bases read in frame from base 1.